The source of this T cell receptor beta chain is a study of OX40 agonist ivuxolimab in advanced cancers. Study in general: Administration of intravenous ivuxolimab to patients occurred every 2 weeks at 0.01 to 10 mg/kg.

V lost 4 bases to trimming and J lost 1 base; unmatched junction nucleotides: 6. The germline gives CDR1 LNHDA, CDR2 SQIVND (reference sequence). The CDR3 consists of 15 residues. Repertoires were generated with immunoSEQ multiplex PCR, while TCRdb's copy carries only in-frame clones and drops some. The table includes approximately 70,000 clones, 80% to 95% detected once. The chain recombines TRBV19 with TRBJ2-7, with TRBD1 identical over 8 bases. The sample was CD4+ or CD8+ T cells sorted from blood, taken in a trial of the OX40 agonist ivuxolimab. This clonotype was obtained from an adult with an advanced solid tumor such as melanoma, head and neck, liver or kidney cancer. DNA of the CDR3: TGTGCCAGTAGTACGCCCCGGGACAGGTCCTACGAGCAGTACTTC. This gives the protein CASSTPRDRSYEQYF.